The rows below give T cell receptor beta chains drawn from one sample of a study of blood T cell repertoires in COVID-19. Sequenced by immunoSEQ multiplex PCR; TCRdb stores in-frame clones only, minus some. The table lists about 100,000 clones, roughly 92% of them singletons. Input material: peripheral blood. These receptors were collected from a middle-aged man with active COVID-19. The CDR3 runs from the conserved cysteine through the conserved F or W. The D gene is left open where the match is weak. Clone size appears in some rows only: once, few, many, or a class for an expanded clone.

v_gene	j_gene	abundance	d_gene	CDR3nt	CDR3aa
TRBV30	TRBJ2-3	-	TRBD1	TGTGCCTGCTCCGGGACAGGGATAGATACGCAGTATTTT	CACSGTGIDTQYF
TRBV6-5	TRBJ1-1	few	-	TGTGCCAGCAGTTTCGACAGTAGGAGCACTGAAGCTTTCTTT	CASSFDSRSTEAFF
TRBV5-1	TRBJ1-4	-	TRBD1	TGCGCCAGCAGTCAGGACAGGGAAGGTGAAAAACTGTTTTTT	CASSQDREGEKLFF
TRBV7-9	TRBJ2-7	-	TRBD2	TGTGCCAGCAGCTTGGGGACTAGCGGGAGGGGTGAGCAGTACTTC	CASSLGTSGRGEQYF
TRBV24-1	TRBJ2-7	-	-	TGTGCCACCAGTGGGCAGGGTACCTACGAGCAGTACTTC	CATSGQGTYEQYF
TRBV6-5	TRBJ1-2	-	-	TGTGCCAGCGGCCTCGGGGACACTGGAGGCTACACCTTC	CASGLGDTGGYTF
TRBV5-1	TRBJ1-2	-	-	TGCGCCAGCAGCTCGGGAGGGGGAATTGACTATGGCTACACCTTC	CASSSGGGIDYGYTF
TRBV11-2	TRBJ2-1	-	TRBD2	TGTGCCAGCAGCTTACTAGCGGGAGTAAATGAGCAGTTCTTC	CASSLLAGVNEQFF
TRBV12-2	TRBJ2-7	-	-	TGTGCAAGTCGCTTAGCGTTCTTGACTAGCGGGAGCTACGAGCAGTACTTC	CASRLAFLTSGSYEQYF
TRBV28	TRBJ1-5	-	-	TGTGCCAGCAGTCCGCGGGGATTCGCCAATCAGCCCCAGCATTTT	CASSPRGFANQPQHF
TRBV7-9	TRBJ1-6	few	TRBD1	TGTGCCAGCAGCTTAAGCAGGGGGTCACCCCTCCACTTT	CASSLSRGSPLHF
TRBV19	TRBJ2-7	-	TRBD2	TGTGCCACGGGAGGGGGGCTAGCGGGCTACGAGCAGTACTTC	CATGGGLAGYEQYF
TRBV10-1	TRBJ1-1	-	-	TGCGCCAGCAGTGAGTCAGGGAGAGTCACTGAAGCTTTCTTT	CASSESGRVTEAFF
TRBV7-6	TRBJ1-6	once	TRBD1	TGTGCCAGCAGCTTAGACAGGGGTGGAAATTCACCCCTCCACTTT	CASSLDRGGNSPLHF
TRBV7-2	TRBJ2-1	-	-	TGTGCCAGCAGCTCACTAGCAGTTGAGCAGTTCTTC	CASSSLAVEQFF
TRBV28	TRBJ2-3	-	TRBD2	TGTGCCAGCAGTTCACTAGCGGGGGGAGGGTTCCCAGATACGCAGTATTTT	CASSSLAGGGFPDTQYF
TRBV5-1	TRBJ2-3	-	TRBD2	TGCGCCAGCAGCGGTAGCGGGAGGGCCGGAGATACGCAGTATTTT	CASSGSGRAGDTQYF
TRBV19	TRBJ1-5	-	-	TGTGCCAGTAGTTCCTTACAGGGAAGCAATCAGCCCCAGCATTTT	CASSSLQGSNQPQHF
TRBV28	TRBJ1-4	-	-	TGTGCCAGCAGTGAGAGGTCCTTTGAAAAACTGTTTTTT	CASSERSFEKLFF
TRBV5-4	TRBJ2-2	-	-	TGTGCCAGCAGCTTGGATGGGGGGACTCCCGGGGAGCTGTTTTTT	CASSLDGGTPGELFF
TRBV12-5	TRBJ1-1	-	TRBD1	TGTGCTAGTGGTGTGACAGGGGGGACTGAAGCTTTCTTT	CASGVTGGTEAFF
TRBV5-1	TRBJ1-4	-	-	TGCGCCAGCAGCTTGGGCAGGGTCAATGAAAAACTGTTTTTT	CASSLGRVNEKLFF
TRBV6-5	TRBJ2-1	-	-	TGTGCCAGCAGTTACTCTCATAGCTCCTACAATGAGCAGTTCTTC	CASSYSHSSYNEQFF
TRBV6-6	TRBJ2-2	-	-	TGTGCCAGCACACAGGGATACACCGGGGAGCTGTTTTTT	CASTQGYTGELFF
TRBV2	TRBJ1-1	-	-	TGTGCCAGCAGTGCCAGGAACGAAGCTTTCTTT	CASSARNEAFF
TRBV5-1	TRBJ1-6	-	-	TGCGCCAGCAGCTTGACGGTAGATAATTCACCCCTCCACTTT	CASSLTVDNSPLHF
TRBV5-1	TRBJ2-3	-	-	TGCGCCAGCAGCTTGGGGGAGCGCACAGATACGCAGTATTTT	CASSLGERTDTQYF
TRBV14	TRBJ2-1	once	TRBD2	TGTGCCAGCAGCCGCACACCACTAGCGGGGGAAGAATACAATGAGCAGTTCTTC	CASSRTPLAGEEYNEQFF
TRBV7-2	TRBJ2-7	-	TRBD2	TGTGCCAGCAGCTTGACTAGCGGGAGAGCCTACGAGCAGTACTTC	CASSLTSGRAYEQYF
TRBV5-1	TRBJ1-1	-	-	TGCGCCAGCAGCTTGGGGCTCTCGACAGGCGCGAACACTGAAGCTTTCTTT	CASSLGLSTGANTEAFF
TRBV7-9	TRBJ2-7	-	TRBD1	TGTGCCAGCAGCCCGACAGGGGAACTCTACGAGCAGTACTTC	CASSPTGELYEQYF
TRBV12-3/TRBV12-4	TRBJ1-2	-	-	TGTGCCAGCAGCCCGAACGGGTATGGCTACACCTTC	CASSPNGYGYTF
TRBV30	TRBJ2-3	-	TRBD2	TGTGCCTGGAGTCCTGGGCTAGCGGGAGAGGCAGATACGCAGTATTTT	CAWSPGLAGEADTQYF
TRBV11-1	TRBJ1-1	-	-	TGTGCCAGCAGTAGACGGGGTGTGAGAGGTGAAGCTTTCTTT	CASSRRGVRGEAFF
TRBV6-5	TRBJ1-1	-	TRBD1	TGTGCCAGCAGATCGACAGGGGTAAACACTGAAGCTTTCTTT	CASRSTGVNTEAFF
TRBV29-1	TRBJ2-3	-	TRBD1	TGCAGCGCTACGGGACAGGGGGCGGATACGCAGTATTTT	CSATGQGADTQYF
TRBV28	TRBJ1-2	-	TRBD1	TGTGCCAGCACAATCCGATCGACAGGGGCCGGGTATGGCTACACCTTC	CASTIRSTGAGYGYTF
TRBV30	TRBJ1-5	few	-	TGTGCCTGGAGCGTAGGACAGTTCAATCAGCCCCAGCATTTT	CAWSVGQFNQPQHF
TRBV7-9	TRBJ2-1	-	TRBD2	TGTGCCAGCAGCTTTAGCGGGAGGTCCCCTAATGAGCAGTTCTTC	CASSFSGRSPNEQFF
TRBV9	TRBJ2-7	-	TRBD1	TGTGCCAGCAGCGTAGGGACAGGGGTCTACGAGCAGTACTTC	CASSVGTGVYEQYF
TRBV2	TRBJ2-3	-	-	TGTGCCAGCAGTGCGTCATCAGGGATACGGGGCACAGATACGCAGTATTTT	CASSASSGIRGTDTQYF
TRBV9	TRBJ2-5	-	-	TGTGCCAGCAGCGTTTTGGGGGCGATCGGGGAGACCCAGTACTTC	CASSVLGAIGETQYF
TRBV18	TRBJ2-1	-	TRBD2	TGTGCCAGCTCACCAAGGAAGAAGGGGCTAGCGGATATCTACAATGAGCAGTTCTTC	CASSPRKKGLADIYNEQFF
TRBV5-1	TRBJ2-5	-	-	TGCGCCAGCAGGGACGGGATTCAAGAGACCCAGTACTTC	CASRDGIQETQYF